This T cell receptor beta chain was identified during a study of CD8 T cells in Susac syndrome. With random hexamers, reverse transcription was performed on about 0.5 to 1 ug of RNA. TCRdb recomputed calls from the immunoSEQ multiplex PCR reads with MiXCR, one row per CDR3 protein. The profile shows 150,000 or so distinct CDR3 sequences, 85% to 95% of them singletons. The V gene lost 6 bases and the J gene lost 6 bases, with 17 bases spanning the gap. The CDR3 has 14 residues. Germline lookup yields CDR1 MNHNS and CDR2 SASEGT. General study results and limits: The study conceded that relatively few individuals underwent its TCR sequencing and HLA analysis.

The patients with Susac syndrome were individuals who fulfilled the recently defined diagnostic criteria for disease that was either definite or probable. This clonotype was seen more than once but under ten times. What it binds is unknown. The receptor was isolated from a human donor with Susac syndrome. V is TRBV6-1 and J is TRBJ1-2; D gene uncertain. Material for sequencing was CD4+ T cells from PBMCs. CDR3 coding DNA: TGTGCCAGCAGACCCTCCCAGGCGATTCATGGCTACACCTTC. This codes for CASRPSQAIHGYTF.